This T cell receptor (beta chain) was sequenced for a study of blood T cell repertoires in COVID-19. As for the study in general: Material from acute and convalescent COVID-19 was sourced from the United States, Italy and Spain.

This CDR3 has 16 amino acids. J was trimmed by 0 bases and V by 3 bases; bases with no gene match: 5. Germline V gene data show CDR1 as SGHNT and CDR2 as YENEEA. Authors' data handling: Cell counts per sample came from amplifying reference gene primers. Produced via immunoSEQ multiplex PCR; TCRdb's table is partial and in-frame only. V, J and clone size are those of that table, while D and trimming were read from the DNA. The data hold just under 350,000 clones, with 91% observed a single time. This clonotype was sampled from a woman aged 18-29 years who had recovered from COVID-19. The sample was peripheral blood. V gene TRBV11-3 combines with J gene TRBJ2-3, with 8 positions matching TRBD2. CDR3 region: CASSLKLAASTDTQYF. The CDR3 region has the DNA TGTGCCAGCAGCTTGAAACTAGCGGCTAGCACAGATACGCAGTATTTT.